This TCR beta chain emerged from a study of T cells after yellow fever vaccination. Findings and limits, study-wide: At around 96% for CD4 and approximately 88% for CD8, most primary-vaccination clones showed up again after the booster. It was the secondary response that reached its peak faster, day 5 versus 15, but it was weaker.

The CDR3 has 18 residues. V was shortened by 5 bases and J by 1 base, with 23 bases between the two germline ends. The germline V gene has CDR1 SGHVS and CDR2 FQNEAQ. Turning to this clonotype: Its cognate antigen is unknown.

TCRdb called the 5' RACE reads again in MiXCR, with one record for every CDR3 protein. The sample contains hundreds of thousands of distinct CDR3 sequences, approximately 18% of which appear only once. The specimen comprised PBMCs, sampled before the yellow fever booster vaccination. The receptor was derived from a young man who received the YFV17D yellow fever vaccine. The chain combines TRBV7-8 with TRBJ2-5; D is perhaps TRBD1 (5 bases). CDR3 in DNA: TGTGCCAGCAGCCCAAATCGCAGGGCGACCATCGTCCAAGAGACCCAGTACTTC. It specifies CASSPNRRATIVQETQYF.